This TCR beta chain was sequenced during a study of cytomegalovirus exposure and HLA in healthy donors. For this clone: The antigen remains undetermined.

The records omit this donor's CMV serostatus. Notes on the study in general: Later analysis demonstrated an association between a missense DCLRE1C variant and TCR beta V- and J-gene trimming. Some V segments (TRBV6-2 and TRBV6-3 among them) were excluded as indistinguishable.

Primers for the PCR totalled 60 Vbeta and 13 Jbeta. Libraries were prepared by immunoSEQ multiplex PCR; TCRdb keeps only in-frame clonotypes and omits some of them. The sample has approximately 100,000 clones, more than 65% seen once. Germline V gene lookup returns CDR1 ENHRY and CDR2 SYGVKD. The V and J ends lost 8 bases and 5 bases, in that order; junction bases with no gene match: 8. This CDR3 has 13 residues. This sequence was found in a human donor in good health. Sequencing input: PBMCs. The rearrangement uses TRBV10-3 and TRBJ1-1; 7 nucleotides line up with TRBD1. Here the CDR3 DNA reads TGTGCCATCGGAGACAGGGTTGGAACTGAAGCTTTCTTT. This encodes CAIGDRVGTEAFF.